The T cell receptor beta chain under discussion was sequenced for a study of low-dose radiotherapy and immunotherapy resistance in tumors. The wider study: Cohort 1 received 0.5 Gy per fraction every 2 weeks, totaling 6.5 Gy. Study patients were administered oral aspirin at 300 mg daily for four cycles from cycle 1 day 1.

Time point of the sample: after trial treatment. Treatment reported: LDRT plus nivolumab, ipilimumab, low-dose cyclophosphamide and aspirin (RACIN trial). Every donor was treated with nivolumab, ipilimumab, aspirin, low-dose cyclophosphamide and also low-dose radiotherapy. CDR1 MNHEY and CDR2 SVGEGT come from the germline V gene. The CDR3 consists of 15 residues. V shed 8 bases and J shed 0 bases, with 14 bases lying between them. cDNA synthesis used a TRAV/TRBV-specific primer set for both chains. Both a constant-region primer and a V-primer adapter served to amplify TCRs across 15 to 20 PCR cycles. It was by in vitro transcription that isolated mRNA was amplified. TCRdb recomputed calls from the reads with MiXCR, one row per CDR3 protein. The sample has around 84,000 distinct CDR3 sequences, 15% to 20% seen once. This clonotype was recorded at least ten times.

The specimen was PBMCs, collected after low-dose radiotherapy plus immunotherapy. V gene TRBV6-2 or TRBV6-3 combines with J gene TRBJ2-1, with no clear D. This TCR was recovered from a male donor with prostate cancer. CDR3 protein: CASSYLPTSYNEQFF. DNA for the CDR3: TGTGCCAGCTCCTATCTTCCGACCTCCTACAATGAGCAGTTCTTC.